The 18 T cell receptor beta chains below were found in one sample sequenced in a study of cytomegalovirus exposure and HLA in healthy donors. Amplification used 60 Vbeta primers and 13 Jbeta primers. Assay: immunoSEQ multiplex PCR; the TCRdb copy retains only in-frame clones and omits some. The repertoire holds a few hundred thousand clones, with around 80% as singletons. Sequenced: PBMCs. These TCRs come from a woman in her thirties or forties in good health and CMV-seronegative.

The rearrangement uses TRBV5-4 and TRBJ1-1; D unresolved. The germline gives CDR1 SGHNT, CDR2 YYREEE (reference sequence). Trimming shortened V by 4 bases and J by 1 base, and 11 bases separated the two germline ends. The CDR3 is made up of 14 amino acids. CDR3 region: CASSQAIENTEAFF. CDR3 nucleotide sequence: TGTGCCAGCAGCCAGGCTATCGAGAACACTGAAGCTTTCTTT.

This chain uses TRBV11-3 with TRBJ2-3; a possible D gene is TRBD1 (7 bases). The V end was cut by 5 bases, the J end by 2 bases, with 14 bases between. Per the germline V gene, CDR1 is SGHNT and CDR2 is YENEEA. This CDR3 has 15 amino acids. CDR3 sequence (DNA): TGTGCCAGCAGCCCCGGAGGGACAGACACAGATACGCAGTATTTT. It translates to CASSPGGTDTDTQYF.

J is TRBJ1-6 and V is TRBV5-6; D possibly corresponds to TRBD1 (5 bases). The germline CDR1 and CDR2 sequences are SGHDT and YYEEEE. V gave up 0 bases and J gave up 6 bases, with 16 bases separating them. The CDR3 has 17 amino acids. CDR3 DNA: TGTGCCAGCAGCTTGGGGCAGGGTATGGTTCTTAATTCACCCCTCCACTTT. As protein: CASSLGQGMVLNSPLHF.

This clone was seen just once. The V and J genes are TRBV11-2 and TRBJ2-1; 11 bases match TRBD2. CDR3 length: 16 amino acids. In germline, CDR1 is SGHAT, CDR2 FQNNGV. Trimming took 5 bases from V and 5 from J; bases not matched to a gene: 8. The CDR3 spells CASSQVLAGGNNEQFF. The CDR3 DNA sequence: TGTGCCAGCAGCCAGGTCCTAGCGGGGGGAAACAATGAGCAGTTCTTC.

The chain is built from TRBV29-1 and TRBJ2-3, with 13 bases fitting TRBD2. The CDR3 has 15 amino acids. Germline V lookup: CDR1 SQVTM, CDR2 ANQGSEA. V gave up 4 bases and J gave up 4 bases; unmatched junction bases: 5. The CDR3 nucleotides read TGCAGCGTTGCTGTCGGACTAGCGGGGGCAGATACGCAGTATTTT. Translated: CSVAVGLAGADTQYF.

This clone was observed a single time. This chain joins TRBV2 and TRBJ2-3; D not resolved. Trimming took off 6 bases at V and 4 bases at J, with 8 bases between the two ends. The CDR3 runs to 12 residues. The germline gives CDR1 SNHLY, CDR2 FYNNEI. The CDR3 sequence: CASREQSDTQYF. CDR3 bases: TGTGCCAGCAGGGAACAGTCAGATACGCAGTATTTT. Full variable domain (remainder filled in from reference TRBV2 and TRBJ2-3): EPEVTQTPSHQVTQMGQEVILRCVPISNHLYFYWYRQILGQKVEFLVSFYNNEISEKSEIFDDQFSVERPDGSNFTLKIRSTKLEDSAMYFCASREQSDTQYFGPGTRLTVL.

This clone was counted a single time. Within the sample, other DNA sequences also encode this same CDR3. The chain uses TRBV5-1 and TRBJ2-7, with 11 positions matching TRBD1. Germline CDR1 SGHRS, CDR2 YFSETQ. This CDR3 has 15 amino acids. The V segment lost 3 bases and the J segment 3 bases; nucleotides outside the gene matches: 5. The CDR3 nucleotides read TGCGCCAGCAGCTCTCGGACAGGGGGCAGCTACGAGCAGTACTTC. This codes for CASSSRTGGSYEQYF.

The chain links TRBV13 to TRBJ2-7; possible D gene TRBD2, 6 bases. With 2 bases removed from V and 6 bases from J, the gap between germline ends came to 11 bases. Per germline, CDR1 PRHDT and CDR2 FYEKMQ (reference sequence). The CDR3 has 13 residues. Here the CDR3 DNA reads TGTGCCAGCAGCTTAAACAGGAGGGCCGAGCAGTACTTC. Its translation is CASSLNRRAEQYF.

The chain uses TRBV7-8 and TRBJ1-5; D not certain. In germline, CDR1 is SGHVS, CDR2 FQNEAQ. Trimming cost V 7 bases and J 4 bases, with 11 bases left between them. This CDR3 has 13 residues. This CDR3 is CASTWGGNQPQHF. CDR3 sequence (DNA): TGTGCCAGCACCTGGGGAGGGAATCAGCCCCAGCATTTT.

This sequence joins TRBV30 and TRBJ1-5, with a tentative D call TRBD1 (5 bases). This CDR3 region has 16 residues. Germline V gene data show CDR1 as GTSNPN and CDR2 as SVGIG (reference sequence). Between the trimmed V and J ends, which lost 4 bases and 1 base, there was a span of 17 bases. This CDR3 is CAWKGGAGTSNQPQHF. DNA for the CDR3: TGTGCCTGGAAGGGAGGGGCAGGTACCAGCAATCAGCCCCAGCATTTT.

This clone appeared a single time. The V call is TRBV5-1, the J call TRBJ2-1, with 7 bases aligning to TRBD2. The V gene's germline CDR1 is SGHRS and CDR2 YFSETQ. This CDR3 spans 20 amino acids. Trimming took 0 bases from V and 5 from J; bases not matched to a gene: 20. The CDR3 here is CASSLAKSGDQLFRHNEQFF. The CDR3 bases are TGCGCCAGCAGCTTGGCGAAAAGCGGGGACCAGTTATTCCGGCACAATGAGCAGTTCTTC.

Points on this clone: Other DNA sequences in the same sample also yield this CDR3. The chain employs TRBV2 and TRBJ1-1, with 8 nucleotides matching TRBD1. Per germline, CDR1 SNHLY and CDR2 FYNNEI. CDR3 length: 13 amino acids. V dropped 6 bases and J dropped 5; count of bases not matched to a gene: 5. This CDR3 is CASRDRVSTEAFF. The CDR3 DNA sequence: TGTGCCAGCAGGGACAGGGTTAGTACTGAAGCTTTCTTT.

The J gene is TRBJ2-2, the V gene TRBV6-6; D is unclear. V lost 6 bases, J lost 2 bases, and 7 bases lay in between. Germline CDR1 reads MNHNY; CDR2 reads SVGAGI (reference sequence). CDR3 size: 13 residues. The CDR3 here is CASSRLNTGELFF. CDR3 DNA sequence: TGTGCCAGCAGCCGCCTAAACACCGGGGAGCTGTTTTTT.

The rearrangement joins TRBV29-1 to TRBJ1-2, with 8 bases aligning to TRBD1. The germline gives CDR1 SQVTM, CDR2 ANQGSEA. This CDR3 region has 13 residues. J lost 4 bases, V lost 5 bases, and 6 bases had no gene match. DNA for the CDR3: TGCAGCGTTATGACAGGGGCGAGCTATGGCTACACCTTC. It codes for CSVMTGASYGYTF.

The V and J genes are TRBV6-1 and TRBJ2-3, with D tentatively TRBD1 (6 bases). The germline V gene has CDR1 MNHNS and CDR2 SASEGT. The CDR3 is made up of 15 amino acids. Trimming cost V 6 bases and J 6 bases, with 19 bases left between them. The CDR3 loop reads CASRRGGNVVDTQYF. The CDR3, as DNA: TGTGCCAGCAGACGAGGGGGAAATGTAGTGGATACGCAGTATTTT.

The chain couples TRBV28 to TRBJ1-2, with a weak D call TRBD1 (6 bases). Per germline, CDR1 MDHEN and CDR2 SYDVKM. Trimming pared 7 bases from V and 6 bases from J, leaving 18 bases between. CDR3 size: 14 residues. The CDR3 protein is CASILAGGVNGYTF. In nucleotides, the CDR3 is TGTGCCAGCATCCTAGCGGGGGGCGTGAATGGCTACACCTTC.

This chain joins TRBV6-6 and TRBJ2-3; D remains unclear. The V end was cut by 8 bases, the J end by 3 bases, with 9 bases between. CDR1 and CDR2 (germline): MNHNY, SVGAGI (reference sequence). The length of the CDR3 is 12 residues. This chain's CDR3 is CASPDGTDTQYF. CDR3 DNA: TGTGCCAGCCCCGACGGGACAGATACGCAGTATTTT.

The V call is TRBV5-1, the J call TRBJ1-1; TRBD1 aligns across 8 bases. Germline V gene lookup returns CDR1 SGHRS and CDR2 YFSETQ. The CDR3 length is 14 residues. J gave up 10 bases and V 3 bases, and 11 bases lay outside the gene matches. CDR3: CASSSPETGVIAFF. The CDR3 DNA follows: TGCGCCAGCAGCTCACCTGAGACAGGGGTAATAGCTTTCTTT.